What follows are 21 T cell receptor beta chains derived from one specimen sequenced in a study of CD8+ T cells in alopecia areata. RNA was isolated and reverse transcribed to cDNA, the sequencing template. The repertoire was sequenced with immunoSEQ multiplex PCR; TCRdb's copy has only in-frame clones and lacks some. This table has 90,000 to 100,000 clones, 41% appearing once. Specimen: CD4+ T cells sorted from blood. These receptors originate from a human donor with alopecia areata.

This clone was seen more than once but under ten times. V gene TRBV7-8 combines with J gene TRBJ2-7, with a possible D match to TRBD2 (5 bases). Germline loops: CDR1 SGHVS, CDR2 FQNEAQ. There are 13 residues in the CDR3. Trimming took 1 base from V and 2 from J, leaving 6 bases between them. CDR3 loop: CASSLVTTYEQYF. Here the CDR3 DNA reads TGTGCCAGCAGCTTAGTGACTACCTACGAGCAGTACTTC.

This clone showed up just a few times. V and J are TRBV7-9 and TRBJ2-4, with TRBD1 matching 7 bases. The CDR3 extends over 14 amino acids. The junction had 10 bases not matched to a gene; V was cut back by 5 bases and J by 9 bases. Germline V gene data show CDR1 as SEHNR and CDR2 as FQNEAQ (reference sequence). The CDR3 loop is CASSPSGQAVIQYF. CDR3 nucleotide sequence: TGTGCCAGCAGCCCCAGCGGACAGGCGGTCATTCAGTACTTC.

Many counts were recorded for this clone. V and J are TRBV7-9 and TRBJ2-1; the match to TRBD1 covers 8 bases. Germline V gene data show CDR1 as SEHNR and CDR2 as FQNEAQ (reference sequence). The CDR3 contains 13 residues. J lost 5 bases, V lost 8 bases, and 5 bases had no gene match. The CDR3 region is CASDRGGDNEQFF. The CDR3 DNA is TGTGCCAGCGACAGGGGTGGGGACAATGAGCAGTTCTTC.

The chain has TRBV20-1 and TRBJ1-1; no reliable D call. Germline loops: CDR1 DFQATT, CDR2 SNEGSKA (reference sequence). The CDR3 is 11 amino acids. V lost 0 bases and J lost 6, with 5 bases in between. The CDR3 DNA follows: TGCAGTGCTAGAGATCGGCCTGAAGCTTTCTTT. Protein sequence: CSARDRPEAFF.

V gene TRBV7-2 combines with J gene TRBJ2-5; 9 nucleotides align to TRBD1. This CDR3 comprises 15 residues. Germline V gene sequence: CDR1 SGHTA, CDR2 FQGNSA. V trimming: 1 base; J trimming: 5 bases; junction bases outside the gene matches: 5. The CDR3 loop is CASSLGDRDLETQYF. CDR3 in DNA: TGTGCCAGCAGCTTAGGGGACAGGGATTTGGAGACCCAGTACTTC.

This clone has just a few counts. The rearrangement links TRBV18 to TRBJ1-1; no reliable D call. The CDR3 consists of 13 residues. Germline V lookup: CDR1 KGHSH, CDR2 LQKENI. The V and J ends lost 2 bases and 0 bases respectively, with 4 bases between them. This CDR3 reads CASSPEVNTEAFF. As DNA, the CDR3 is TGTGCCAGCTCACCAGAGGTGAACACTGAAGCTTTCTTT.

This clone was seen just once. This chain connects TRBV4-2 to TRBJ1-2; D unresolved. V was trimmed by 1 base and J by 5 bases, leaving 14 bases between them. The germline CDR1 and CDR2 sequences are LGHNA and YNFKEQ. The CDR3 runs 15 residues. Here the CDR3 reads CASSQAGLEAYGYTF. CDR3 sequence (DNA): TGTGCCAGCAGCCAAGCAGGACTGGAGGCGTATGGCTACACCTTC.

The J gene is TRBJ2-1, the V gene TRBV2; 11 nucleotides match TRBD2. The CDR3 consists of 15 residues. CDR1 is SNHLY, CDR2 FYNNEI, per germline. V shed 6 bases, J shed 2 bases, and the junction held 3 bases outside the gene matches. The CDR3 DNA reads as TGTGCCAGCAGGGGGACTAGCGGACCCTACAATGAGCAGTTCTTC. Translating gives CASRGTSGPYNEQFF.

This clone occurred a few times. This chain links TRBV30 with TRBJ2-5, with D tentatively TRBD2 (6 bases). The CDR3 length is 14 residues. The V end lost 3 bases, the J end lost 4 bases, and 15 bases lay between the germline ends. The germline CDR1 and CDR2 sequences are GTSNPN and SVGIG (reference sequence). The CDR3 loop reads CAWREGQGRETQYF. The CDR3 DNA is TGTGCCTGGAGGGAGGGGCAGGGTAGAGAGACCCAGTACTTC.

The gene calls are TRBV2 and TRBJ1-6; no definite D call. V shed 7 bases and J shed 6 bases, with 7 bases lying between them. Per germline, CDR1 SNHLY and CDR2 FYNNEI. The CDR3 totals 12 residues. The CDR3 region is CASKGSNSPLHF. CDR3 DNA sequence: TGTGCCAGCAAAGGGAGTAATTCACCCCTCCACTTT.

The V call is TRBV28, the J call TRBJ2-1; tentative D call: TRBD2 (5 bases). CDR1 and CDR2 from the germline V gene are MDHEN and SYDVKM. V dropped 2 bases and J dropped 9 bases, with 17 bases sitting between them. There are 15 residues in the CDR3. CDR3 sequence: CASSLPGSQASEQFF. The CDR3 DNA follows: TGTGCCAGCAGTTTACCGGGGTCCCAGGCCAGTGAGCAGTTCTTC.

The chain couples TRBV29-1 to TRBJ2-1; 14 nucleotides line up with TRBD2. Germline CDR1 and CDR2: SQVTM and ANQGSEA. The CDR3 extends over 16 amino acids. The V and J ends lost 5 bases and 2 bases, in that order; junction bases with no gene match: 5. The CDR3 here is CSVPRTSGGTYNEQFF. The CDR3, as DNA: TGCAGCGTTCCCCGGACTAGCGGGGGGACCTACAATGAGCAGTTCTTC.

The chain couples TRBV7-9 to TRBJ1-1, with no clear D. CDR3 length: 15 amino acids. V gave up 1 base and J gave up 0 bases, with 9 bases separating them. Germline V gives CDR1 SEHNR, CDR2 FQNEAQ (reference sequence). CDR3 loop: CASSLGNALNTEAFF. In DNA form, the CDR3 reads TGTGCCAGCAGCTTAGGCAACGCTTTGAACACTGAAGCTTTCTTT.

The CDR3 sequence: CASSFTGPYEQYF. CDR3 DNA: TGTGCCAGCAGCTTCACAGGGCCCTACGAGCAGTACTTC. The rearrangement uses TRBV27 and TRBJ2-7, with D possibly matching TRBD1 (6 bases). The CDR3 loop spans 13 amino acids. Between the trimmed V and J ends, which lost 6 bases and 2 bases, there was a span of 11 bases. The germline V gene encodes CDR1 MNHEY and CDR2 SMNVEV (reference sequence).

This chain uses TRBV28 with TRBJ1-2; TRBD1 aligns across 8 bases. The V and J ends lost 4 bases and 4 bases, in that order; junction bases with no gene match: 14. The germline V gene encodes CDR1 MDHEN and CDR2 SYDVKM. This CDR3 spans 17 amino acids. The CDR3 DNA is TGTGCCAGCAGTTCACCCGGGACAGGCGGGCTTGGCTATGGCTACACCTTC. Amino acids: CASSSPGTGGLGYGYTF.

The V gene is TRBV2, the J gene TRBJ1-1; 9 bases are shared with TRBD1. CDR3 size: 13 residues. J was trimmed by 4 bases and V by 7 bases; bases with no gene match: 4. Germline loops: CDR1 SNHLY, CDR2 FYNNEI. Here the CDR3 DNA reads TGTGCCAGCAAAAGGGACAGGGTCACTGAAGCTTTCTTT. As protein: CASKRDRVTEAFF.

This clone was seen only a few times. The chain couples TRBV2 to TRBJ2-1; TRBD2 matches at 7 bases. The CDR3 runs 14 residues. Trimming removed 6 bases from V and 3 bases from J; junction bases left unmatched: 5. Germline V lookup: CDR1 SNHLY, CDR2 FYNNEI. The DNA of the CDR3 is TGTGCCAGCAGGTGGCTAGCGGACTACAATGAGCAGTTCTTC. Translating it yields CASRWLADYNEQFF.

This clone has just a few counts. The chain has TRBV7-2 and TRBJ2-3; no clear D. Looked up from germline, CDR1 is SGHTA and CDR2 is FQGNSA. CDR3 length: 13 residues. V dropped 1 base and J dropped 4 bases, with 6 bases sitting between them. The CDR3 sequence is CASSLEAADTQYF. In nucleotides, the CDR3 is TGTGCCAGCAGCTTAGAAGCTGCAGATACGCAGTATTTT.

CDR3 nucleotide sequence: TGTGCCAGCAGTTTTTGGACTAGCGGGTTCTCCTACGAGCAGTACTTC. Protein product: CASSFWTSGFSYEQYF. This chain uses TRBV28 with TRBJ2-7; 11 bases fit TRBD2. This CDR3 comprises 16 residues. Trimming at V came to 3 bases and at J to 0 bases, leaving 4 bases not matched to a gene. In germline, CDR1 is MDHEN, CDR2 SYDVKM. Supplemented by reference TRBV28 and TRBJ2-7, the full variable domain reads DVKVTQSSRYLVKRTGEKVFLECVQDMDHENMFWYRQDPGLGLRLIYFSYDVKMKEKGDIPEGYSVSREKKERFSLILESASTNQTSMYLCASSFWTSGFSYEQYFGPGTRLTVT.

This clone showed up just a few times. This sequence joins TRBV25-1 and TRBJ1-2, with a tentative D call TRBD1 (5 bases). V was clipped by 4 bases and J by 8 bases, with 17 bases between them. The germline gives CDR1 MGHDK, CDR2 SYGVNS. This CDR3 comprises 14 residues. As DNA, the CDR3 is TGTGCCAGCAGTGGCAGCCCGACAGTGGACGGCTACACCTTC. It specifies CASSGSPTVDGYTF.

The CDR3 DNA sequence: TGTGCCAGCAGTGAAGGTGATATGGGCTACGAGCAGTACTTC. Amino acid sequence: CASSEGDMGYEQYF. This chain connects TRBV6-5 to TRBJ2-7; the D is unclear. This CDR3 has 14 residues. V gave up 5 bases and J gave up 3 bases, with 14 bases separating them. Germline lookup yields CDR1 MNHEY and CDR2 SVGAGI.